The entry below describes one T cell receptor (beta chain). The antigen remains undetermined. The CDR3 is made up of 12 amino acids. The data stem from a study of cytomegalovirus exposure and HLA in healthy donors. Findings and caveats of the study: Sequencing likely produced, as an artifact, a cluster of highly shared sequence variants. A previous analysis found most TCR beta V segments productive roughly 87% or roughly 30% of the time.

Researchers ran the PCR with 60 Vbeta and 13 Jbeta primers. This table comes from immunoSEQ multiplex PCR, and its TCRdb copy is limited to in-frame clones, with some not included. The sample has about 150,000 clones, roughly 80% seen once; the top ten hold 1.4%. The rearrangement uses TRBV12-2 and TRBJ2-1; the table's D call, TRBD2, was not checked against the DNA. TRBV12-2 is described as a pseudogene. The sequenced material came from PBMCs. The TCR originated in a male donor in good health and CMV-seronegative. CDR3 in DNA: TGTGCAAGTCGCCCGGAGGAGGATGAGCAGTTCTTC. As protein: CASRPEEDEQFF.